This section outlines one TCR beta chain sequence together with its context. The specificity of this receptor is unknown. One base away there is no much larger clone; base qualities are not given. TCR cDNA was made using 5'RACE template switching, a step that added a universal primer site and unique molecular identifiers. Priming for cDNA synthesis came from both the TCR alpha and TCR beta constant segments. Two PCR steps were used to amplify libraries, with sample barcodes and sequencing adapters being added in the second step. Sequencing of the libraries was done on either Illumina HiSeq 2500 (2x100 bp) or NovaSeq (2x150 bp). The source study handled its data this way. MIGEC handled demultiplexing of reads and collapsing into UMI consensus sequences, while MiXCR performed V(D)J alignment. Using edgeR on replicate PBMC samples, clonotypes were called vaccine-responding if FDR was below 0.01 and the log2 fold change was above 5 up to day 15. Bulk clonotypes were assigned CD4 or CD8 identity according to which sequenced CD4 or CD8 repertoire held them at higher abundance. TCRdb applied fastp at Q25 and MiXCR to the public reads, then kept only in-frame beta chains. Every distinct CDR3 protein forms one entry, paired with its most common genes and DNA. TCRdb, rather than the study authors, made the V and J calls. The sample table shows roughly 500,000 distinct CDR3 sequences, and about 19% are seen once. The ten largest clonotypes hold approximately 14% of the sample.

The intended sense of this specimen's treatment or condition label: live attenuated yellow fever vaccine strain. At each blood-draw timepoint, two biological replicates of bulk PBMCs were collected. PBMCs were isolated from peripheral blood using a standard Ficoll-Paque protocol. TriZol was used to extract RNA from bulk PBMCs, CD4 and CD8 fractions, and dextramer-positive and dextramer-negative fractions. V lost 2 bases and J lost 6 bases; the stretch between them is 23 bases long. Taken from the germline V gene (reference sequence), the CDR1 and CDR2 loops are LNHDA and SQIVND. Including the terminal cysteine and phenylalanine, the CDR3 comprises 18 residues. The entry retains the CDR3 DNA only, 54 bases that are in frame from base 1. The data stem from a study of T cells after yellow fever vaccination (dated by TCRdb to the late 2010s). For the study in its entirety: Libraries from fractions with low cell numbers were prepared with the SMART-Seq v4 Ultra Low Input RNA kit. To follow T-cell clones before and after primary and booster YFV17D yellow fever vaccination, bulk TCR alpha and beta repertoires were sequenced over time. Two healthy male donors, one aged 18 to 30 and one aged 30 to 40 years, were included in the cohort. Bulk PBMC replicates and cell subsets were isolated from blood drawn at multiple timepoints before and after both primary and secondary immunization. Study-wide findings and limitations: Most clones expanded after primary vaccination were re-detected after the booster (almost 97% of CD4 and around 88% of CD8), suggesting broad memory maintenance. Because abundant contaminating clonotypes from the bulk population could be contained in FACS-sorted repertoires, computational filtering was required. A small share of clonotypes was detected in both CD4 and CD8 compartments, with the overlap likely arising from convergent recombination. Because only a couple of donors were included in the study, the extent to which the findings can be generalized is limited. Compared with the primary T-cell response, the secondary T-cell response was weaker but faster, peaking on day 5 rather than day 15.

The rearrangement combines TRBV19 with TRBJ2-1; the best D guess is TRBD2, with 5 bases matching. Sample: PBMCs, taken 15 days after the yellow fever booster vaccination. The source of this sequence is a man aged 25-45 years who received the YFV17D yellow fever vaccine. The nucleotide sequence reads as follows: TGTGCCAGTAGTATAATCGGGAAGGCCCTTAGTATTTTCAATGAGCAGTTCTTC. The resulting protein is CASSIIGKALSIFNEQFF.